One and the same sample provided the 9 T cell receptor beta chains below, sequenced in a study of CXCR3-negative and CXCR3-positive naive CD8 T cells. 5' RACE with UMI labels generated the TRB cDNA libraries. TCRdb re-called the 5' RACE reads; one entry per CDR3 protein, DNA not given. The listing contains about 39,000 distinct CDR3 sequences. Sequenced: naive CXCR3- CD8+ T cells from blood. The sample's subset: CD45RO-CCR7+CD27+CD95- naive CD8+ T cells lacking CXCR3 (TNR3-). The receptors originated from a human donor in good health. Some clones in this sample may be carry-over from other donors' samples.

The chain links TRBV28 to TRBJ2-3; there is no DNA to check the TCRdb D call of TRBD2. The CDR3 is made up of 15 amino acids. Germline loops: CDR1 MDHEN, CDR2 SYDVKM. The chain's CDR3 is CASNIAGGITDTQYF.

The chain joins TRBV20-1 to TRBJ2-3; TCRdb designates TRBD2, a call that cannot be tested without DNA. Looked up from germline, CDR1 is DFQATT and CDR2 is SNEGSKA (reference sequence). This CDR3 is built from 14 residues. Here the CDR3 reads CSARTSGRADTQYF.

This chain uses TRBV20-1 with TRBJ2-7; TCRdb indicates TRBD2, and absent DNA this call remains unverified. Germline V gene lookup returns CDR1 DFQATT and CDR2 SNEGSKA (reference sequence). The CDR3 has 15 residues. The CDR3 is CSARDMRASSYEQYF.

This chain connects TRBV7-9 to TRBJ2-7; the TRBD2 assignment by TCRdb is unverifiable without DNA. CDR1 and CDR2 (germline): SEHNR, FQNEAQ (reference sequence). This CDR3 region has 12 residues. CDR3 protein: CAGTSGSYEQYF.

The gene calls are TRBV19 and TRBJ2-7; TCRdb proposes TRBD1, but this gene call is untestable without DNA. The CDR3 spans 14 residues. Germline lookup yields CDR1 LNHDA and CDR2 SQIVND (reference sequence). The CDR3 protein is CASSFRGQDYEQYF.

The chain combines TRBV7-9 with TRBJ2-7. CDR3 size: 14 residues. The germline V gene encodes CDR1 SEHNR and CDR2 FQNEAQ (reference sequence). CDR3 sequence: CASSSSGGSYEQYF.

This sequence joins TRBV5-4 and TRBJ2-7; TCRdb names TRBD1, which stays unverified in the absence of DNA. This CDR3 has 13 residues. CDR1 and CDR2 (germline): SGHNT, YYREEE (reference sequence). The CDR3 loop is CASSKDRFYEQYF.

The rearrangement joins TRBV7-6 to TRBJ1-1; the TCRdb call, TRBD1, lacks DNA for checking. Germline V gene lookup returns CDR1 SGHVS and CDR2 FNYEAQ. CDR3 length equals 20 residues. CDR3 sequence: CASTQLTGQGAPNLKAEAFF.

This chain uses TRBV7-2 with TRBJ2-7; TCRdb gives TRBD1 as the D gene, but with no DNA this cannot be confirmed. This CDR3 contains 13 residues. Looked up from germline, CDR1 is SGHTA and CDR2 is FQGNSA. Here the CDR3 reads CASSLRDDYEQYF.